This passage covers 10 T cell receptor beta chains from one sample sequenced in a study of regulatory T cells in long-lasting Graves disease. Time point reported: newly diagnosed GD, antithyroid drugs for less than 3 months. From RNA extracted from PBMCs, the TCR library was made. Arm-PCR with iRepertoire HTBI primers amplified the CDR3 regions for these TCR beta libraries. TCRdb redid the calling of the multiplex PCR reads with MiXCR, one entry per CDR3 protein. Altogether over 200,000 distinct CDR3 sequences are present, about 18% being singletons, with the ten largest covering more than 20%. Sample: peripheral blood mononuclear cells (PBMCs), taken at new diagnosis, from a patient treated with antithyroid drugs. These receptors were taken from a female donor with Graves disease.

V is TRBV12-5 and J is TRBJ2-4; a weak D match, TRBD2 (6 bases). The CDR3 runs 17 residues. CDR1 LGHNT and CDR2 FRNRAP come from the germline V gene. The V end was cut by 5 bases, the J end by 6 bases, with 23 bases between. The CDR3 spells CASGIRDPGGSGNIQYF. The CDR3 bases are TGTGCTAGTGGTATCCGGGACCCCGGGGGAAGTGGAAACATTCAGTACTTC.

This clonotype was counted at least ten times. The rearrangement uses TRBV30 and TRBJ2-1; no definite D call. The end of the DNA is better explained by TRBJ2-5, so the J call may be wrong. There are 12 residues in the CDR3. Germline V gene lookup returns CDR1 GTSNPN and CDR2 SVGIG (reference sequence). CDR3 bases: TGTGCCTGGAGTACGGGTCCCGAGACCCAGTACTTC. It is translated as CAWSTGPETQYF.

The V call is TRBV2, the J call TRBJ1-4, with a possible D match to TRBD1 (6 bases). Germline assignment: CDR1 SNHLY and CDR2 FYNNEI. The CDR3 is 16 residues long. Trimming took off 2 bases at V and 8 bases at J, with 18 bases between the two ends. In nucleotides, the CDR3 is TGTGCCAGCAGTGAACCTCCGGGACACGAGAGGGAAAAACTGTTTTTT. Translating it yields CASSEPPGHEREKLFF.

This clonotype was seen at least ten times. The chain combines TRBV28 with TRBJ1-2, with D possibly TRBD1 on 6 matching bases. Germline V gene data show CDR1 as MDHEN and CDR2 as SYDVKM. The V gene lost 5 bases and the J gene lost 3 bases, with 28 bases spanning the gap. The CDR3 loop spans 19 amino acids. Written as DNA, the CDR3 is TGTGCCAGCAGTACGTTAAGGACAGCACCATTAACTAACTACTATGGCTACACCTTC. Translation gives CASSTLRTAPLTNYYGYTF.

There are many counts of this clonotype. The gene calls are TRBV5-5 and TRBJ2-7, with a possible D match to TRBD1 (6 bases). V was clipped by 5 bases and J by 4 bases, with 10 bases between them. Germline V gene sequence: CDR1 SGHKS, CDR2 YYEKEE (reference sequence). This CDR3 is 12 amino acids long. The CDR3: CASSNQGYEQYF. In DNA form, the CDR3 reads TGTGCCAGCAGTAATCAGGGGTACGAGCAGTACTTC. Drawing the rest from reference TRBV5-5 and TRBJ2-7, the complete variable domain is DAGVTQSPTHLIKTRGQQVTLRCSPISGHKSVSWYQQVLGQGPQFIFQYYEKEERGRGNFPDRFSARQFPNYSSELNVNALLLGDSALYLCASSNQGYEQYFGPGTRLTVT.

This clonotype has at least ten counts. The gene calls are TRBV6-2 or TRBV6-3 and TRBJ1-2, with D perhaps TRBD1 (6 bases). V dropped 2 bases and J dropped 7 bases, with 11 bases sitting between them. The CDR3 is made up of 13 amino acids. Germline-derived CDR1 and CDR2 are MNHEY and SVGEGT. The CDR3 reads CASSYEGDCGYTF. The CDR3 nucleotides are TGTGCCAGCAGTTACGAGGGGGATTGTGGCTACACCTTC.

This clonotype was seen ten or more times. V is TRBV7-9 and J is TRBJ2-5; the D is unclear. This CDR3 region has 16 residues. Germline V gene sequence: CDR1 SEHNR, CDR2 FQNEAQ (reference sequence). Trimming pared 5 bases from V and 4 bases from J, leaving 20 bases between. This chain's CDR3 is CASSPPGRVTGETQYF. CDR3 DNA sequence: TGTGCCAGCAGCCCGCCAGGTCGCGTGACGGGAGAGACCCAGTACTTC.

This clonotype was detected ten times or more. The chain has TRBV12-3 or TRBV12-4 and TRBJ2-1; 11 nucleotides line up with TRBD2. V gave up 1 base and J gave up 2 bases; unmatched junction bases: 4. The CDR3 runs to 17 residues. CDR3 sequence reads: CASSLGLAGRAYNEQFF. The CDR3 DNA follows: TGTGCCAGCAGTTTAGGACTAGCGGGACGGGCCTACAATGAGCAGTTCTTC.

This clonotype was seen ten or more times. The chain recombines TRBV24-1 with TRBJ2-7; D may be TRBD1 (6 bases). The germline V and J ends were trimmed by 5 bases and 3 bases, with 10 bases remaining between them. Germline CDR1 KGHDR, CDR2 SFDVKD. CDR3 length: 13 residues. The CDR3 sequence: CATSVGQNYEQYF. For the CDR3, the DNA is TGTGCCACCAGTGTAGGACAGAACTACGAGCAGTACTTC.

This clonotype occurred many times. V usage is TRBV18 and J usage is TRBJ2-1, with 9 bases matching TRBD2. The CDR3 is made up of 14 amino acids. Germline V gene data show CDR1 as KGHSH and CDR2 as LQKENI. V shed 2 bases, J shed 9 bases, and the junction held 5 bases outside the gene matches. In DNA, the CDR3 is TGTGCCAGCTCACCAGCGGGAGGGGAACTTGAGCAGTTCTTC. Its protein product is CASSPAGGELEQFF.